This T cell receptor (beta chain) derives from a study of OX40 agonist ivuxolimab in advanced cancers. General study findings and limits: Clones of CD4+ and CD8+ blood T cells grew by week 6 at doses of 0.1 to 3.0 mg/kg.

Note on this clone: Its antigen is as yet unknown.

Repertoires were generated with immunoSEQ multiplex PCR, while TCRdb's copy carries only in-frame clones and drops some. Found here are about 80,000 clones, approximately 89% of them singletons; the top ten hold 0.15% to 0.2%. The specimen comprised CD4+ or CD8+ T cells sorted from blood, sampled in a trial of the OX40 agonist ivuxolimab. This clonotype was obtained from an adult with an advanced solid tumor such as melanoma, head and neck, liver or kidney cancer.

Here the CDR3 DNA reads TGCAGCGTCGCCTCGGGGGGAACCACTGAAGCTTTCTTT. The encoded protein is CSVASGGTTEAFF. This rearrangement joins TRBV29-1 to TRBJ1-1, with D perhaps TRBD1 (5 bases). V dropped 6 bases and J dropped 4 bases, with 15 bases sitting between them. Germline CDR1 and CDR2: SQVTM and ANQGSEA. The CDR3 is 13 residues long.